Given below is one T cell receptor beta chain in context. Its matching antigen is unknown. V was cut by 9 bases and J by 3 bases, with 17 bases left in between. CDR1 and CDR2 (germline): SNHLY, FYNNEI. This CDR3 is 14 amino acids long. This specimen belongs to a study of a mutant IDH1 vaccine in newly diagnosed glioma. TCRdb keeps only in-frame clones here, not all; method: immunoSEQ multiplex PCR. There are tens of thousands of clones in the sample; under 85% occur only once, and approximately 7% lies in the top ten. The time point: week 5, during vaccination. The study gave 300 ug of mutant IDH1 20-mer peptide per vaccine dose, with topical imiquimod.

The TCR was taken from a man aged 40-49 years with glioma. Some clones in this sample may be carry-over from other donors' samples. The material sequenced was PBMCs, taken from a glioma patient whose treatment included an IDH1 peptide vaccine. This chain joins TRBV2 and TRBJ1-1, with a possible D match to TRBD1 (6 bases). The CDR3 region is CARDRNGEDTEAFF. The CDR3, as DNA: TGTGCCAGAGACAGGAATGGAGAGGACACTGAAGCTTTCTTT.